This TCR beta chain derives from a study of blood T cell repertoires in COVID-19. Study-wide context: Acute and convalescent COVID-19 samples came from the United States, Italy and Spain.

In the original workflow: Using reference gene primer amplification, nucleated cell counts were estimated. Some clones are missing from TCRdb's copy, which holds only in-frame ones; the method was immunoSEQ multiplex PCR. V, J and clone size are those of that table, while D and trimming were read from the DNA. The table lists over 150,000 clones, about 88% of them singletons. Germline values: CDR1 SNHLY, CDR2 FYNNEI. With V trimmed by 7 bases and J by 1 base, 10 bases remained unmatched. The CDR3 has 16 residues. This clone has just one count. The sequenced material came from PBMCs or T cells enriched from blood (not recorded which). This sequence joins TRBV2 and TRBJ2-1; 7 bases are shared with TRBD1. The receptor was isolated from a man aged 50-59 years who had recovered from COVID-19. CDR3: CASISGTATSYNEQFF. CDR3 sequence (DNA): TGTGCCAGCATCTCCGGGACAGCGACTTCCTACAATGAGCAGTTCTTC.